This T cell receptor (beta chain) was observed in a study of blood T cell repertoires in COVID-19. About the study: Sites across the United States, Italy and Spain contributed samples from acute and convalescent COVID-19. Sources were T cells, B-cell-depleted T cells, or PBMCs; the material itself was cDNA or gDNA.

Germline values: CDR1 SGHDN, CDR2 FVKESK. CDR3 length: 11 residues. The V end was cut by 5 bases, the J end by 2 bases, with 3 bases between. Methods used by the authors: For nucleated cells, counts were estimated from reference gene primer amplification. The data were produced by immunoSEQ multiplex PCR, yet TCRdb's version contains in-frame clones alone and is incomplete. The V and J calls and the clone size are those of that table, but D and trimming were determined from the DNA. Among under 150,000 clones listed, about 90% were seen once. This clone has just one count. This sequence originates from a woman in her forties or fifties with acute or convalescent COVID-19. J is TRBJ2-5 and V is TRBV14, with D hard to call. Sequenced: peripheral blood. The CDR3 spells CASSIQETQYF. DNA of the CDR3: TGTGCCAGCAGCATACAAGAGACCCAGTACTTC.